This entry lists 11 T cell receptor beta chains sequenced from one sample in a study of T cell responses to AZD1222 COVID-19 vaccine. Clones were sequenced by immunoSEQ multiplex PCR, and TCRdb holds only the in-frame ones, with some missing. Of more than 95,000 clones in the sample, about 88% are singletons; the top ten hold 4% to 4.5%. The source was peripheral blood, collected on day 0 of AZD1222 vaccination. These receptors originate from an adult in good health.

The chain joins TRBV5-1 to TRBJ2-5; either TRBD1 or TRBD2 may supply D (5 bases each). This CDR3 region has 15 residues. V dropped 0 bases and J dropped 4 bases, with 13 bases sitting between them. Germline assignment: CDR1 SGHRS and CDR2 YFSETQ. For the CDR3, the DNA is TGCGCCAGCAGCTTGGGCCAACCCGGGACAGAGACCCAGTACTTC. This gives the protein CASSLGQPGTETQYF.

Worth noting for this clone: Other DNA sequences in this specimen translate into the identical CDR3. This rearrangement joins TRBV7-3 to TRBJ2-3; D gene unclear. Per germline, CDR1 SGHTA and CDR2 FQGTGA. The CDR3 totals 14 residues. V dropped 5 bases and J dropped 1 base, with 10 bases sitting between them. This CDR3 is CASSLTGGTDTQYF. CDR3 nucleotides: TGTGCCAGCAGCCTCACTGGGGGCACAGATACGCAGTATTTT.

The V and J genes are TRBV9 and TRBJ1-5, with a possible D match to TRBD1 (5 bases). This CDR3 comprises 15 residues. Germline values: CDR1 SGDLS, CDR2 YYNGEE. V lost 0 bases and J lost 4, with 11 bases in between. The CDR3 DNA is TGTGCCAGCAGCGTAGCAGGGATAGAGAATCAGCCCCAGCATTTT. Protein: CASSVAGIENQPQHF.

The chain carries TRBV6-5 and TRBJ2-5; no clear D gene. This CDR3 contains 13 residues. V shed 5 bases and J shed 4 bases, with 11 bases lying between them. The germline gives CDR1 MNHEY, CDR2 SVGAGI. In DNA form, the CDR3 reads TGTGCCAGCAGTAAATCAGAATTAGAGACCCAGTACTTC. Residues: CASSKSELETQYF.

A single count supports this clone. The chain carries TRBV24-1 and TRBJ1-2, with TRBD1 identical over 8 bases. Per the germline V gene, CDR1 is KGHDR and CDR2 is SFDVKD. Unmatched junction bases numbered 4, after V lost 3 bases and J lost 5 bases. This CDR3 contains 14 residues. The CDR3, as DNA: TGTGCCACCAGTGATCCGGACAGGGCATATGGCTACACCTTC. Residues: CATSDPDRAYGYTF.

The chain combines TRBV6-2 or TRBV6-3 with TRBJ1-1; possible D gene TRBD1, 5 bases. The CDR3 totals 13 residues. From germline, CDR1 is MNHEY and CDR2 SVGEGT. V was trimmed by 6 bases and J by 3 bases, leaving 11 bases between them. Here the CDR3 DNA reads TGTGCCAGCAGCCCTAACAGGTACACTGAAGCTTTCTTT. This translates into CASSPNRYTEAFF.

The rearrangement joins TRBV24-1 to TRBJ1-1; D is uncertain. Germline assignment: CDR1 KGHDR and CDR2 SFDVKD. The CDR3 has 13 amino acids. Between the trimmed V and J ends, which lost 5 bases and 1 base, there was a span of 7 bases. CDR3 nucleotide sequence: TGTGCCACCAGTGTTGCAGGGAACACTGAAGCTTTCTTT. As protein: CATSVAGNTEAFF.

The chain carries TRBV12-3 or TRBV12-4 and TRBJ2-3; 7 bases match TRBD2. This CDR3 is 13 amino acids long. The J segment lost 6 bases and the V segment lost 2 bases, leaving 2 bases of the junction unmatched. DNA for the CDR3: TGTGCCAGCAGTTTACGGGAGGTTGATACGCAGTATTTT. Residues: CASSLREVDTQYF.

The chain combines TRBV2 with TRBJ1-1; tentative D call: TRBD1 (5 bases). Trimming took off 1 base at V and 0 bases at J, with 12 bases between the two ends. The germline CDR1 and CDR2 sequences are SNHLY and FYNNEI. The length of the CDR3 is 16 residues. The CDR3 coding sequence is TGTGCCAGCAGTGAAGAGGCAGGGCACCTGAACACTGAAGCTTTCTTT. It is translated as CASSEEAGHLNTEAFF.

This sequence joins TRBV4-1 and TRBJ1-1; the match to TRBD1 covers 8 bases. Germline V gene data show CDR1 as MGHRA and CDR2 as YSYEKL. CDR3 length: 17 amino acids. J gave up 0 bases and V 6 bases, and 12 bases lay outside the gene matches. Here the CDR3 reads CASRGPRQGRMNTEAFF. CDR3 nucleotide sequence: TGCGCCAGCAGGGGCCCCCGACAGGGGAGAATGAACACTGAAGCTTTCTTT.

In this sample, this clone turned up once. The chain has TRBV11-3 and TRBJ1-1; the match to TRBD1 covers 11 bases. CDR1 is SGHNT and CDR2 is YENEEA in the germline V gene. V was pared by 8 bases and J by 5 bases, with 4 bases of the junction left unmatched. CDR3 length: 13 residues. CDR3 coding DNA: TGTGCCAGCGGACAGGGGGCTAGGACTGAAGCTTTCTTT. Translated, it gives CASGQGARTEAFF.